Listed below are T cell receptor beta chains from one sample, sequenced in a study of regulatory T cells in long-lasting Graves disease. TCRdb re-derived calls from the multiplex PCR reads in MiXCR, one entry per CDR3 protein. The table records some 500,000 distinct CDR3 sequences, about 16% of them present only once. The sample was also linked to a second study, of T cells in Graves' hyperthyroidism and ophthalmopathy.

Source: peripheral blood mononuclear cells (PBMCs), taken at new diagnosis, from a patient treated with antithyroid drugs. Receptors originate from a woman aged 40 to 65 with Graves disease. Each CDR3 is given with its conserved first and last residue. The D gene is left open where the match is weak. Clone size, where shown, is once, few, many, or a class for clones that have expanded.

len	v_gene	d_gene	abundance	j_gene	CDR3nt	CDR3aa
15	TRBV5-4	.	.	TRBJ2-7	TGTGCCAGCAGCTTAGGGCAGGGGGACTACTACGAGCAGTACTTC	CASSLGQGDYYEQYF
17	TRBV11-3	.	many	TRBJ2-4	TGTGCCAGCAGCCTACCTGGGGGCGGTTTAGCCAAAAACATTCAGTACTTC	CASSLPGGGLAKNIQYF
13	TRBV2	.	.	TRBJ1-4	TGTGCCAGCAGTTCGGACCGTTATGAAAAACTGTTTTTT	CASSSDRYEKLFF
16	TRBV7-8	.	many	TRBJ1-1	TGTGCCAGCCAGCCCCCGGGACCCATAACGAACACTGAAGCTTTCTTT	CASQPPGPITNTEAFF
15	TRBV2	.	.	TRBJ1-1	TGTGCCAGCAGCCGGAGAGAGGGGAGAGGGACTGAAGCTTTCTTT	CASSRREGRGTEAFF
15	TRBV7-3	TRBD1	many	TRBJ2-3	TGTGCCAGCAGCTTGGGGACAGGGTTGGGAGATACGCAGTATTTT	CASSLGTGLGDTQYF
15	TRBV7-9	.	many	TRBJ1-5	TGTGCCAGCAGCTTATGGACGGGTAGCAATCAGCCCCAGCATTTT	CASSLWTGSNQPQHF
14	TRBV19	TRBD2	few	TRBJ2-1	TGTGCCAGTAACATTGGGGGGGGGGTCAATGAGCAGTTCTTC	CASNIGGGVNEQFF
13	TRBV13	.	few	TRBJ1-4	TGTGCCAGCAAGCTCGGTAATTCCGAAAAACTGTTTTTT	CASKLGNSEKLFF
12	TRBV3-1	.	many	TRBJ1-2	TGTGCCAGCAGCCAAGTCAGGGACGGCTACACCTTC	CASSQVRDGYTF
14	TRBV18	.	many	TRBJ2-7	TGTGCCAGCTCAGCGTCTCAGAATTCCTACGAGCAGTACTTC	CASSASQNSYEQYF
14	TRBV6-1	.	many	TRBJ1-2	TGTGCCAGCAGAGGGGAGGGGAAGGAGTATGGCTACACCTTC	CASRGEGKEYGYTF
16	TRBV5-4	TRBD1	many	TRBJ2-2	TGTGCCAGCAGCTTCAGGACAGGGACGAACACCGGGGAGCTGTTTTTT	CASSFRTGTNTGELFF
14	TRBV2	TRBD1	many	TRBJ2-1	TGTGCCAGCAGTGAAGCGATCGGGACAGTTGAGCAGTTCTTC	CASSEAIGTVEQFF
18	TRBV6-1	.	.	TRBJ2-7	TGTGCCAGCACTTCACTTCAGGGGCAGATGTATGGGAACTACGAGCAGTACTTC	CASTSLQGQMYGNYEQYF
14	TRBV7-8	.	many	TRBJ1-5	TGTGCCAGCAGCCCATGGAGGGAGAATCAGCCCCAGCATTTT	CASSPWRENQPQHF
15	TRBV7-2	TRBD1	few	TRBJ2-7	TGTGCCAGCAGCTTATATACAGGGGACACCTACGAGCAGTACTTC	CASSLYTGDTYEQYF
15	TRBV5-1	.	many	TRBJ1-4	TGCGCCAGCAGCGGCTATGGAGGCCTTAATGAAAAACTGTTTTTT	CASSGYGGLNEKLFF
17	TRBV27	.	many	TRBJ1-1	TGTGCCAGCAGTTTAAGTCTCAGTAGATGGGGGGACACTGAAGCTTTCTTT	CASSLSLSRWGDTEAFF
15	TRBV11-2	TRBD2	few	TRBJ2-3	TGTGCCAGCAGCCGGACTAGCGGCCAAACAGATACGCAGTATTTT	CASSRTSGQTDTQYF
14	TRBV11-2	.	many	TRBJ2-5	TGTGCCAGCAGACAGACGGGGGCAACAGAGACCCAGTACTTC	CASRQTGATETQYF
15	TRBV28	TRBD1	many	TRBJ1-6	TGTGCCAGCAGGCAAGGGACAGGCGGGCGGTCACCCCTCCACTTT	CASRQGTGGRSPLHF
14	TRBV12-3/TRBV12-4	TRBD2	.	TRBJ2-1	TGTGCCAGCAGTTTCACTAGCGGGGAGACAGAGCAGTTCTTC	CASSFTSGETEQFF
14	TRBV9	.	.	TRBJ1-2	TGTGCCAGCAGCCCGAGTGGGCCCTCCTATGGCTACACCTTC	CASSPSGPSYGYTF
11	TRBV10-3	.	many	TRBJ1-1	TGTGCCATCAGGGAGGGGACTGAAGCTTTCTTT	CAIREGTEAFF
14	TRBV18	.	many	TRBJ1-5	TGTGCCAGCAGCCCGGGGGATAGCAATCAGCCCCAGCATTTT	CASSPGDSNQPQHF
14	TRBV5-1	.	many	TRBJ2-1	TGCGCCAGCAGCTTGGGGGGACGTAGCAATGAGCAGTTCTTC	CASSLGGRSNEQFF
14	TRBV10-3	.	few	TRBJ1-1	TGTGCCGCCGGTGGGGATATTGTCAACACTGAAGCTTTCTTT	CAAGGDIVNTEAFF
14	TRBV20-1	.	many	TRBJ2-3	TGCAGTGCTAGGGCAGACAGTAGCACAGATACGCAGTATTTT	CSARADSSTDTQYF
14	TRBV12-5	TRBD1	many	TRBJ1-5	TGTGCTAGTGGCCTGACAGGGGGCAATCAGCCCCAGCATTTT	CASGLTGGNQPQHF